The 22 T cell receptor beta chains listed next were all sequenced from one sample in a study of graft-versus-host responses after intestinal transplantation. The antigens of these receptors remain unknown. The assay was immunoSEQ multiplex PCR, and TCRdb's table has in-frame clones only and misses some. The profile shows about 59,000 clones, around 92% of them singletons. The sequences come from unstimulated CD4+ T cells sorted from spleen or lymph node cells, collected before transplant. These receptors were taken from a human donor who was the organ donor for an intestinal transplant.

The V call is TRBV7-3, the J call TRBJ2-2, with 8 bases fitting TRBD2. The CDR3 is 17 residues long. Per germline, CDR1 SGHTA and CDR2 FQGTGA. With 2 bases clipped from V and 2 bases from J, the junction kept 7 bases outside the gene matches. The CDR3 sequence is CASSLPAGAPNTGELFF. The CDR3 DNA reads TGTGCCAGCAGCTTACCAGCGGGGGCGCCTAACACCGGGGAGCTGTTTTTT. The full variable domain, with the rest looked up from reference TRBV7-3 and TRBJ2-2, is GAGVSQTPSNKVTEKGKYVELRCDPISGHTALYWYRQSLGQGPEFLIYFQGTGAADDSGLPNDRFFAVRPEGSVSTLKIQRTERGDSAVYLCASSLPAGAPNTGELFFGEGSRLTVL.

This rearrangement joins TRBV14 to TRBJ2-7, with 11 bases aligning to TRBD2. Germline assignment: CDR1 SGHDN and CDR2 FVKESK. The CDR3 loop spans 15 amino acids. V trimming: 5 bases; J trimming: 4 bases; junction bases outside the gene matches: 7. The CDR3 DNA reads TGTGCCAGCAGCGCACTAGCGGGGGAGACTTACGAGCAGTACTTC. Protein: CASSALAGETYEQYF.

This clone was recorded only once. The CDR3 here is CASSVRLAGGRRQETQYF. The CDR3 DNA sequence: TGTGCCAGCAGCGTACGACTAGCGGGGGGGCGTAGGCAAGAGACCCAGTACTTC. J is TRBJ2-5 and V is TRBV9, with 14 positions matching TRBD2. V shed 1 base and J 2 bases; nucleotides not matched to a gene: 7. The V gene's germline CDR1 is SGDLS and CDR2 YYNGEE. This CDR3 is built from 18 residues.

The chain uses TRBV18 and TRBJ1-2, with 8 nucleotides matching TRBD1. The CDR3 has 13 amino acids. With V trimmed by 6 bases and J by 7 bases, 7 bases remained unmatched. CDR1 is KGHSH, CDR2 LQKENI, per germline. The CDR3 DNA reads as TGTGCCAGCTCCCACAGACAGGGGCCTGGCTACACCTTC. It yields the protein CASSHRQGPGYTF.

V is TRBV5-6 and J is TRBJ2-1; D is ambiguous. The germline CDR1 and CDR2 sequences are SGHDT and YYEEEE. The germline V and J ends were trimmed by 0 bases and 4 bases, with 17 bases remaining between them. CDR3 length: 17 amino acids. CDR3 loop: CASSLAEYRVGYNEQFF. The CDR3 coding sequence is TGTGCCAGCAGCTTGGCCGAGTATAGGGTGGGTTACAATGAGCAGTTCTTC.

This clone occurred once. V gene TRBV5-8 combines with J gene TRBJ2-3; either TRBD1 or TRBD2 may fit D (5 bases each). The CDR3 is 15 residues long. Germline CDR1 reads SGHTS; CDR2 reads YDEGEE. Trimming left V 2 bases short and J 5 bases short, with 15 bases between. The CDR3 spells CASSFYQGRGDTQYF. The CDR3 DNA reads as TGTGCCAGCAGCTTCTATCAGGGACGGGGAGATACGCAGTATTTT.

The chain recombines TRBV7-8 with TRBJ2-7; D gene uncertain. This CDR3 comprises 15 residues. V gave up 1 base and J gave up 2 bases, with 12 bases separating them. CDR1 SGHVS and CDR2 FQNEAQ come from the germline V gene. CDR3 amino acids: CASSLGRVRTYEQYF. CDR3 DNA sequence: TGTGCCAGCAGCTTAGGACGGGTTCGAACCTACGAGCAGTACTTC.

The rearrangement joins TRBV5-1 to TRBJ1-5, with D maybe TRBD1 (5 bases). CDR1 is SGHRS and CDR2 is YFSETQ in the germline V gene. This CDR3 has 14 residues. V was cut by 5 bases and J by 2 bases, with 11 bases left in between. Here the CDR3 reads CASSTGDRNQPQHF. CDR3 in DNA: TGCGCCAGCAGTACAGGTGATCGCAATCAGCCCCAGCATTTT. Drawing the rest from reference TRBV5-1 and TRBJ1-5, the complete variable domain is KAGVTQTPRYLIKTRGQQVTLSCSPISGHRSVSWYQQTPGQGLQFLFEYFSETQRNKGNFPGRFSGRQFSNSRSEMNVSTLELGDSALYLCASSTGDRNQPQHFGDGTRLSIL.

The rearrangement links TRBV6-5 to TRBJ2-2; TRBD1 aligns across 9 bases. The CDR3 loop spans 13 amino acids. CDR1 MNHEY and CDR2 SVGAGI come from the germline V gene. V lost 6 bases, J lost 8 bases, and 4 bases stayed unmatched. CDR3 sequence: CASRQGASGELFF. In DNA, the CDR3 is TGTGCCAGCAGACAGGGGGCGAGTGGGGAGCTGTTTTTT.

V and J are TRBV5-1 and TRBJ2-1; 9 bases align to TRBD2. The CDR3 totals 14 residues. The ends lost 4 bases at V and 7 bases at J; junction bases unmatched: 6. Germline V gene data show CDR1 as SGHRS and CDR2 as YFSETQ. Here the CDR3 DNA reads TGCGCCAGCAGCCCGCGGGGGGGCCGGAATGAGCAGTTCTTC. Translating it yields CASSPRGGRNEQFF.

The genes are TRBV2 and TRBJ1-2; D possibly corresponds to TRBD1 (5 bases). The CDR3 is 14 residues long. Germline values: CDR1 SNHLY, CDR2 FYNNEI. V was pared by 3 bases and J by 0 bases, with 8 bases between. For the CDR3, the DNA is TGTGCCAGCAGTGAGGGGCGTTCTAACTATGGCTACACCTTC. Protein product: CASSEGRSNYGYTF.

The chain carries TRBV5-1 and TRBJ2-3, with D perhaps TRBD2 (5 bases). CDR1 is SGHRS and CDR2 is YFSETQ in the germline V gene. This CDR3 is 12 amino acids long. V was cut by 6 bases and J by 1 base, with 6 bases left in between. CDR3 residues: CASNGGTDTQYF. The CDR3 coding sequence is TGCGCCAGCAACGGGGGCACAGATACGCAGTATTTT. The whole variable domain, filled in from reference TRBV5-1 and TRBJ2-3, reads KAGVTQTPRYLIKTRGQQVTLSCSPISGHRSVSWYQQTPGQGLQFLFEYFSETQRNKGNFPGRFSGRQFSNSRSEMNVSTLELGDSALYLCASNGGTDTQYFGPGTRLTVL.

The V gene is TRBV6-6, the J gene TRBJ1-6; 9 bases line up with TRBD1. The germline V gene encodes CDR1 MNHNY and CDR2 SVGAGI (reference sequence). The CDR3 covers 15 residues. V trimming: 6 bases; J trimming: 6 bases; junction bases outside the gene matches: 6. The CDR3 bases are TGTGCCAGCAGACCTCCGGGACAGGGTAATTCACCCCTCCACTTT. Its translation is CASRPPGQGNSPLHF.

The gene calls are TRBV5-6 and TRBJ2-5, with D tentatively TRBD2 (6 bases). CDR3 size: 15 residues. Germline V CDR1 and CDR2: SGHDT, YYEEEE. Trimming left V 1 base short and J 5 bases short, with 15 bases between. The CDR3 protein is CASSLSLRDSETQYF. The CDR3 region has the DNA TGTGCCAGCAGCTTGAGTTTACGGGACTCCGAGACCCAGTACTTC. Supplemented by reference TRBV5-6 and TRBJ2-5, the full variable domain reads DAGVTQSPTHLIKTRGQQVTLRCSPKSGHDTVSWYQQALGQGPQFIFQYYEEEERQRGNFPDRFSGHQFPNYSSELNVNALLLGDSALYLCASSLSLRDSETQYFGPGTRLLVL.

The J gene is TRBJ2-5, the V gene TRBV7-9; 10 bases are a match to TRBD2. The germline V gene encodes CDR1 SEHNR and CDR2 FQNEAQ (reference sequence). V lost 1 base, J lost 1 base, and 0 bases stayed unmatched. This CDR3 is 15 amino acids long. The CDR3 region is CASSLGLAGQETQYF. The CDR3 DNA is TGTGCCAGCAGCTTAGGACTAGCGGGCCAAGAGACCCAGTACTTC.

The CDR3 here is CASSLGQGGYEQYF. CDR3 nucleotides: TGTGCCAGCAGCTTAGGACAGGGGGGCTACGAGCAGTACTTC. This chain connects TRBV5-4 to TRBJ2-7; 10 positions agree with TRBD1. Unmatched junction bases numbered 2, after V lost 2 bases and J lost 3 bases. The CDR3 has 14 residues. Germline values: CDR1 SGHNT, CDR2 YYREEE (reference sequence).

The chain has TRBV5-1 and TRBJ2-3; D may be TRBD2 (6 bases). The CDR3 length is 14 residues. CDR1 and CDR2 from the germline V gene are SGHRS and YFSETQ. V lost 3 bases, J lost 4 bases, and 12 bases lay in between. CDR3 bases: TGCGCCAGCAGCTCGCGGGGTGTGCCAGATACGCAGTATTTT. Translated: CASSSRGVPDTQYF.

This sequence joins TRBV7-3 and TRBJ2-3; TRBD2 matches 8 bases. Germline CDR1 is SGHTA and CDR2 is FQGTGA. The junction had 5 bases not matched to a gene; V was cut back by 1 base and J by 2 bases. The CDR3 has 16 residues. CDR3 protein: CASSLSSGAPTDTQYF. Written as DNA, the CDR3 is TGTGCCAGCAGCTTAAGTAGCGGGGCGCCCACAGATACGCAGTATTTT.

The CDR3 loop is CASSLRVRPDRGHYNEQFF. DNA of the CDR3: TGTGCCAGCAGTTTAAGAGTTCGCCCCGACAGGGGGCATTACAATGAGCAGTTCTTC. This chain links TRBV27 with TRBJ2-1; 10 positions match TRBD1. The CDR3 is 19 amino acids. The V gene's germline CDR1 is MNHEY and CDR2 SMNVEV (reference sequence). The V gene end was trimmed by 2 bases and the J gene end by 4 bases; junction bases not matched to a gene: 14.

The chain is built from TRBV19 and TRBJ1-1, with D hard to call. V was pared by 5 bases and J by 5 bases, with 15 bases between. This CDR3 has 14 amino acids. Germline CDR1 is LNHDA and CDR2 is SQIVND (reference sequence). The CDR3 nucleotides read TGTGCCAGTAGTTGTTCGACGAGCGGGACTGAAGCTTTCTTT. This sequence encodes CASSCSTSGTEAFF. Supplemented by reference TRBV19 and TRBJ1-1, the full variable domain reads DGGITQSPKYLFRKEGQNVTLSCEQNLNHDAMYWYRQDPGQGLRLIYYSQIVNDFQKGDIAEGYSVSREKKESFPLTVTSAQKNPTAFYLCASSCSTSGTEAFFGQGTRLTVV.

V is TRBV10-3 and J is TRBJ2-3; 11 bases line up with TRBD2. Germline V gene data show CDR1 as ENHRY and CDR2 as SYGVKD. Unmatched junction bases numbered 6, after V lost 6 bases and J lost 4 bases. The CDR3 has 15 amino acids. CDR3 in amino acids: CAIRDYSGGADTQYF. In DNA form, the CDR3 reads TGTGCCATCAGAGATTATAGCGGGGGGGCAGATACGCAGTATTTT.

The chain combines TRBV5-4 with TRBJ2-1; perhaps TRBD2 as D (6 bases). The CDR3 has 15 residues. The germline CDR1 and CDR2 sequences are SGHNT and YYREEE (reference sequence). V gave up 4 bases and J gave up 6 bases, with 17 bases separating them. This CDR3 reads CASSEGRGERNEQFF. The CDR3 region has the DNA TGTGCCAGCAGCGAAGGGCGGGGAGAGCGCAATGAGCAGTTCTTC. The whole variable domain, remainder taken from reference TRBV5-4 and TRBJ2-1, is ETGVTQSPTHLIKTRGQQVTLRCSSQSGHNTVSWYQQALGQGPQFIFQYYREEENGRGNFPPRFSGLQFPNYSSELNVNALELDDSALYLCASSEGRGERNEQFFGPGTRLTVL.